This is a list of T cell receptor beta chains from one sample in a study of blood T cells in healthy people across ages. TCRdb fed the 5' RACE reads into MiXCR, producing one record per CDR3 protein. The data contain roughly 1.7 million distinct CDR3 sequences, about 35% of them singletons. The sequencing sample was made of blood. Every receptor here comes from a woman in her 30s in good health. Both conserved end residues are part of each CDR3. Fields, in order: clone size, J gene, V gene, D gene, CDR3 protein, CDR3 DNA. The D gene is left open where the match is weak. Clone size is given for some rows only: seen once, a few or many times, or a class if the clone is expanded.

abundance: few; j_gene: TRBJ1-1; v_gene: TRBV30; d_gene: .; CDR3aa: CAWSQHMNTEAFF; CDR3nt: TGTGCCTGGTCCCAGCACATGAACACTGAAGCTTTCTTT
abundance: .; j_gene: TRBJ1-5; v_gene: TRBV7-2; d_gene: TRBD1; CDR3aa: CASSLYGTGGGQPQHF; CDR3nt: TGTGCCAGCAGCTTATACGGGACAGGAGGAGGTCAGCCCCAGCATTTT
abundance: many; j_gene: TRBJ2-1; v_gene: TRBV11-2; d_gene: .; CDR3aa: CASSRGSEIAGINEQFF; CDR3nt: TGTGCCAGCAGCCGGGGGTCCGAAATAGCCGGCATTAATGAGCAGTTCTTC
abundance: few; j_gene: TRBJ1-5; v_gene: TRBV9; d_gene: .; CDR3aa: CASSATGLANGQPQHF; CDR3nt: TGTGCCAGCAGCGCAACAGGTCTAGCGAATGGGCAGCCCCAGCATTTT
abundance: .; j_gene: TRBJ1-4; v_gene: TRBV27; d_gene: TRBD1; CDR3aa: CASSFGREGTGPYEKLFF; CDR3nt: TGTGCCAGCAGTTTCGGGAGAGAAGGGACAGGGCCTTATGAAAAACTGTTTTTT
abundance: many; j_gene: TRBJ2-5; v_gene: TRBV10-3; d_gene: .; CDR3aa: CAISESQRQETQYF; CDR3nt: TGTGCCATCAGTGAGTCCCAGCGCCAAGAGACCCAGTACTTC
abundance: few; j_gene: TRBJ1-1; v_gene: TRBV3-1; d_gene: .; CDR3aa: CASSLKGHLNTEAFF; CDR3nt: TGTGCCAGCAGCCTAAAGGGACACCTGAACACTGAAGCTTTCTTT
abundance: few; j_gene: TRBJ2-3; v_gene: TRBV7-2; d_gene: TRBD1; CDR3aa: CASSFSGTGFPDTQYF; CDR3nt: TGTGCCAGCAGCTTTTCCGGGACAGGGTTCCCAGATACGCAGTATTTT
abundance: .; j_gene: TRBJ2-3; v_gene: TRBV12-3/TRBV12-4; d_gene: .; CDR3aa: CASRVFEDVEYF; CDR3nt: TGTGCCAGCAGAGTGTTCGAAGATGTGGAGTATTTT
abundance: .; j_gene: TRBJ1-2; v_gene: TRBV4-1; d_gene: .; CDR3aa: CASSQEQGVYGYTF; CDR3nt: TGCGCCAGCAGCCAGGAACAGGGAGTCTATGGCTACACCTTC
abundance: few; j_gene: TRBJ2-2; v_gene: TRBV4-1; d_gene: TRBD1; CDR3aa: CASSQDSQGARAGELFF; CDR3nt: TGCGCCAGCAGCCAAGATAGCCAGGGGGCGAGAGCCGGGGAGCTGTTTTTT
abundance: few; j_gene: TRBJ2-7; v_gene: TRBV20-1; d_gene: TRBD2; CDR3aa: CSARDPGSGSSYEQYF; CDR3nt: TGCAGTGCTAGAGATCCGGGTAGCGGGAGTTCGTACGAGCAGTACTTC
abundance: .; j_gene: TRBJ2-1; v_gene: TRBV20-1; d_gene: .; CDR3aa: CSARDPRDPDNEQFF; CDR3nt: TGCAGTGCTAGAGATCCCCGAGACCCAGACAATGAGCAGTTCTTC
abundance: many; j_gene: TRBJ1-1; v_gene: TRBV6-6; d_gene: .; CDR3aa: CASSYGRGLNTEAFF; CDR3nt: TGTGCCAGCAGTTACGGCCGGGGCTTGAACACTGAAGCTTTCTTT
abundance: few; j_gene: TRBJ1-2; v_gene: TRBV6-1; d_gene: .; CDR3aa: CASSEAPRAANYGYTF; CDR3nt: TGTGCCAGCAGTGAAGCGCCCCGGGCCGCTAACTATGGCTACACCTTC
abundance: .; j_gene: TRBJ1-1; v_gene: TRBV5-1; d_gene: TRBD1; CDR3aa: CASSLDPGGVNTEAFF; CDR3nt: TGCGCCAGCAGCTTGGATCCAGGGGGCGTTAACACTGAAGCTTTCTTT
abundance: few; j_gene: TRBJ2-3; v_gene: TRBV4-1; d_gene: TRBD1; CDR3aa: CASSQPRRDRGLRTPDTQYF; CDR3nt: TGCGCCAGCAGCCAACCCCGCAGGGACAGGGGTTTAAGGACGCCAGATACGCAGTATTTT
abundance: .; j_gene: TRBJ1-1; v_gene: TRBV4-1; d_gene: .; CDR3aa: CASSQDRAVEAFF; CDR3nt: TGCGCCAGCAGCCAAGATAGGGCAGTTGAAGCTTTCTTT
abundance: few; j_gene: TRBJ1-1; v_gene: TRBV4-1; d_gene: .; CDR3aa: CASSHKTGVKNTEAFF; CDR3nt: TGCGCCAGCAGCCACAAAACAGGTGTTAAGAACACTGAAGCTTTCTTT
abundance: .; j_gene: TRBJ2-7; v_gene: TRBV20-1; d_gene: TRBD1; CDR3aa: CSARDRDRDFSPGEQYF; CDR3nt: TGCAGTGCTAGAGACCGGGACAGGGATTTTTCGCCGGGCGAGCAGTACTTC